This T cell receptor beta chain appears in the sequencing data of a study of vaccination and CD4 T cells after COVID-19. Study-level information: Six males and four females, two Hispanic, made up the convalescents. Subjects got two shots of BNT162b2 or mRNA-1273 vaccine.

Per the germline V gene, CDR1 is LNHDA and CDR2 is SQIVND (reference sequence). This CDR3 is 14 amino acids long. V lost 6 bases to trimming and J lost 5 bases, with 16 bases between them. Of note for this clonotype: The antigen is not known.

Cultured CD4+ T cell DNA was sequenced using the Oncomine TCR Beta short-read assay. From cultured CD4+ T cells, genomic DNA was extracted. One entry per CDR3 protein, called by TCRdb with MiXCR from the PCR reads. In the table there are fewer than 13,000 distinct CDR3 sequences, approximately 30% of which are singletons. The treatment here: roughly nine-day PBMC culture with coronavirus spike peptide pools or control peptides (ViraFEST assay). Researchers collected the unexposed donor's CD4+ T cells before the COVID-19 pandemic (2011-2018). Peptide-pool expansion of antigen-specific T cells preceded TCR sequencing in ViraFEST. Cells permitting, SARS-CoV-2 S/N and four cold-coronavirus spikes were tested on unexposed-donor CD4+ T cells.

This TCR was recovered from a human donor in good health. The sequenced sample was CD4+ T cells from blood, cultured in vitro. The J gene is TRBJ1-2, the V gene TRBV19; the D gene is possibly TRBD1 (5 bases). The CDR3 region is CASRPWDGTYGYTF. The CDR3 nucleotides read TGTGCCAGTAGACCCTGGGACGGAACTTATGGCTACACCTTC.